One sample yielded the 26 T cell receptor beta chains listed below, sequenced in a study of cytomegalovirus exposure and HLA in healthy donors. Primers included in the PCR were 60 Vbeta and 13 Jbeta primers. The assay was immunoSEQ multiplex PCR, and TCRdb's table has in-frame clones only and misses some. The sample contains roughly 71,000 clones, 74% of which appear only once. Sample: PBMCs. The receptors here all came from a human donor in good health.

The chain uses TRBV5-1 and TRBJ2-7; possible D gene TRBD1, 5 bases. Deletions cut 4 bases from V and 6 bases from J, with 17 bases between. The CDR3 loop spans 14 amino acids. The germline V gene encodes CDR1 SGHRS and CDR2 YFSETQ. CDR3 in DNA: TGCGCCAGCAGCCAGGGTGGTGGGGTAGGCGAGCAGTACTTC. This encodes CASSQGGGVGEQYF.

The chain couples TRBV6-5 to TRBJ1-5; D perhaps matches TRBD1 (5 bases). The CDR3 is 15 residues long. Germline loops: CDR1 MNHEY, CDR2 SVGAGI. The V and J ends lost 0 bases and 3 bases respectively, with 9 bases between them. The CDR3 DNA is TGTGCCAGCAGTTACTCGGGGGGTAACAATCAGCCCCAGCATTTT. Translating it yields CASSYSGGNNQPQHF.

This clone was detected a few times. The chain carries TRBV6-1 and TRBJ2-2; tentatively, D is TRBD2 (6 bases). In germline, CDR1 is MNHNS, CDR2 SASEGT. The CDR3 contains 13 residues. The germline V and J ends were trimmed by 11 bases and 1 base, with 11 bases remaining between them. The CDR3 DNA is TGTGCCGGGGGGAGGCTGAACACCGGGGAGCTGTTTTTT. It codes for CAGGRLNTGELFF.

The chain has TRBV4-1 and TRBJ2-7; TRBD1 might be the D (5 bases). The V gene lost 5 bases and the J gene lost 2 bases, with 19 bases spanning the gap. Germline V gives CDR1 MGHRA, CDR2 YSYEKL. The CDR3 length is 16 residues. DNA for the CDR3: TGCGCCAGCAGCTTAACCCCCGACAGATCCGCCTACGAGCAGTACTTC. Residues: CASSLTPDRSAYEQYF.

V is TRBV6-5 and J is TRBJ2-3; weak D call: TRBD2 (6 bases). Trimming took 7 bases from V and 6 from J, leaving 14 bases between them. CDR1 and CDR2 (germline): MNHEY, SVGAGI. The CDR3 is 13 residues long. CDR3 bases: TGTGCCAGCACCCAAAACGCGGGGGATACGCAGTATTTT. Translating it yields CASTQNAGDTQYF.

The gene calls are TRBV7-8 and TRBJ2-7, with 14 positions matching TRBD2. The length of the CDR3 is 16 residues. J gave up 3 bases and V 5 bases, and 6 bases lay outside the gene matches. CDR1 and CDR2 from the germline V gene are SGHVS and FQNEAQ. In DNA form, the CDR3 reads TGTGCCAGCAGCCATGGACTAGCGGGAGGTAGCTACGAGCAGTACTTC. Translation: CASSHGLAGGSYEQYF.

This clone was seen more than once but under ten times. V and J are TRBV2 and TRBJ2-5; D is uncertain. Per germline, CDR1 SNHLY and CDR2 FYNNEI. The V end was cut by 3 bases, the J end by 6 bases, with 8 bases between. The CDR3 covers 12 residues. Here the CDR3 DNA reads TGTGCCAGCAGTGAGGTAGCAAAGACCCAGTACTTC. Encoded protein: CASSEVAKTQYF.

This chain uses TRBV10-3 with TRBJ2-3; a weak D match, TRBD2 (5 bases). The CDR3 is made up of 18 amino acids. Trimming shortened V by 1 base and J by 2 bases, and 19 bases separated the two germline ends. Germline V CDR1 and CDR2: ENHRY, SYGVKD. The CDR3: CAISEFMTTLTFTDTQYF. In DNA form, the CDR3 reads TGTGCCATCAGTGAGTTCATGACTACGCTCACCTTCACAGATACGCAGTATTTT.

Only a few counts were recorded for this clone. V and J are TRBV21-1 and TRBJ1-5; the table names TRBD1, a call not compared with the DNA. TRBV21-1 is described as a pseudogene. The CDR3 sequence is 19 residues long. The chain's CDR3 is CASSKARKDRGHMNQPQHF. The CDR3, as DNA: TGTGCCAGCAGCAAAGCGCGAAAGGACAGGGGGCATATGAATCAGCCCCAGCATTTT.

J is TRBJ1-2 and V is TRBV5-1, with D possibly matching TRBD1 (5 bases). CDR1 is SGHRS and CDR2 is YFSETQ in the germline V gene. Trimming left V 3 bases short and J 4 bases short, with 10 bases between. This CDR3 is built from 13 residues. This CDR3 is CASSSQGGYGYTF. The CDR3 DNA sequence: TGCGCCAGCAGCTCCCAGGGAGGCTATGGCTACACCTTC.

The chain links TRBV5-1 to TRBJ1-4; D may be TRBD1 (5 bases). V was shortened by 4 bases and J by 7 bases, with 11 bases between the two germline ends. CDR3 length: 13 residues. From germline, CDR1 is SGHRS and CDR2 YFSETQ. The CDR3 nucleotides read TGCGCCAGCAGCCCGCTCGGGGGTGAAAAACTGTTTTTT. This codes for CASSPLGGEKLFF.

The chain has TRBV4-1 and TRBJ2-1, with 9 bases fitting TRBD2. V dropped 0 bases and J dropped 9; count of bases not matched to a gene: 9. CDR3 size: 16 residues. Germline V CDR1 and CDR2: MGHRA, YSYEKL. In DNA form, the CDR3 reads TGCGCCAGCAGCCAAGAAGGGGCGGGAGGGAGAGGTGAGCAGTTCTTC. Translated, it gives CASSQEGAGGRGEQFF.

The chain carries TRBV27 and TRBJ2-7, with 10 bases matching TRBD1. Germline trimming cut 5 bases from V and 3 bases from J; bases unmatched to any gene: 4. This CDR3 region has 14 residues. From germline, CDR1 is MNHEY and CDR2 SMNVEV (reference sequence). In nucleotides, the CDR3 is TGTGCCAGCAGTCCCAGGACAGGGGGCTACGAGCAGTACTTC. Translation gives CASSPRTGGYEQYF.

The CDR3 DNA follows: TGTGCCAGTAGTAGCCGGGACAGGGAGGACTACACCTTC. Its protein is CASSSRDREDYTF. The chain uses TRBV19 and TRBJ1-2; 9 nucleotides align to TRBD1. This CDR3 has 13 residues. V lost 4 bases to trimming and J lost 10 bases; unmatched junction nucleotides: 7. Germline V gene sequence: CDR1 LNHDA, CDR2 SQIVND (reference sequence). Variable domain in full (rest from reference TRBV19 and TRBJ1-2): DGGITQSPKYLFRKEGQNVTLSCEQNLNHDAMYWYRQDPGQGLRLIYYSQIVNDFQKGDIAEGYSVSREKKESFPLTVTSAQKNPTAFYLCASSSRDREDYTFGSGTRLTVV.

This clone was observed a handful of times. As DNA, the CDR3 is TGCGCCAGCAGCTTCCTAGCGGGAGCGGGAATGGATGAGCAGTTCTTC. The encoded protein is CASSFLAGAGMDEQFF. The gene calls are TRBV5-1 and TRBJ2-1; 10 nucleotides agree with TRBD2. Germline V gene data show CDR1 as SGHRS and CDR2 as YFSETQ. V shed 2 bases, J shed 8 bases, and the junction held 10 bases outside the gene matches. The length of the CDR3 is 16 residues.

This chain uses TRBV6-5 with TRBJ2-7; 7 positions match TRBD1. Germline CDR1 and CDR2: MNHEY and SVGAGI. J gave up 5 bases and V 6 bases, and 13 bases lay outside the gene matches. This CDR3 contains 15 residues. For the CDR3, the DNA is TGTGCCAGCAGCCCCCAAGTGACAGGGATCCACGAGCAGTACTTC. Translation: CASSPQVTGIHEQYF.

To note about this clone: Other DNA sequences in the same sample also yield this CDR3. The V call is TRBV5-4, the J call TRBJ1-1; D possibly corresponds to TRBD1 (6 bases). Trimming removed 0 bases from V and 2 bases from J, with 11 bases in between. The CDR3 spans 15 residues. Germline V gives CDR1 SGHNT, CDR2 YYREEE (reference sequence). For the CDR3, the DNA is TGTGCCAGCAGCTTGGCTGGGGGCTTAAACACTGAAGCTTTCTTT. Encoded protein: CASSLAGGLNTEAFF. The full variable domain, completed using reference TRBV5-4 and TRBJ1-1, is ETGVTQSPTHLIKTRGQQVTLRCSSQSGHNTVSWYQQALGQGPQFIFQYYREEENGRGNFPPRFSGLQFPNYSSELNVNALELDDSALYLCASSLAGGLNTEAFFGQGTRLTVV.

This chain connects TRBV7-9 to TRBJ1-1; D might be TRBD1 (5 bases). V shed 3 bases and J shed 0 bases, with 11 bases lying between them. The germline CDR1 and CDR2 sequences are SEHNR and FQNEAQ (reference sequence). CDR3 length: 15 residues. This CDR3 is CASSFPDSMNTEAFF. CDR3 DNA sequence: TGTGCCAGCAGCTTCCCAGACAGCATGAACACTGAAGCTTTCTTT. The full variable domain, rest sourced from reference TRBV7-9 and TRBJ1-1, is DTGVSQNPRHKITKRGQNVTFRCDPISEHNRLYWYRQTLGQGPEFLTYFQNEAQLEKSRLLSDRFSAERPKGSFSTLEIQRTEQGDSAMYLCASSFPDSMNTEAFFGQGTRLTVV.

V is TRBV6-1 and J is TRBJ1-3; 10 nucleotides agree with TRBD1. The CDR3 runs 14 residues. J gave up 0 bases and V 10 bases, and 3 bases lay outside the gene matches. The germline V gene has CDR1 MNHNS and CDR2 SASEGT. The DNA of the CDR3 is TGTGCCACTCGACAGGGGGCCTCTGGAAACACCATATATTTT. It codes for CATRQGASGNTIYF.

This sequence joins TRBV6-1 and TRBJ2-7, with 7 bases that match TRBD1. CDR3 length equals 13 residues. V dropped 9 bases and J dropped 1; count of bases not matched to a gene: 6. Germline CDR1 MNHNS, CDR2 SASEGT. In DNA, the CDR3 is TGTGCCAGTAGGGACAGCAAGTCCTACGAGCAGTACTTC. Its protein product is CASRDSKSYEQYF.

The chain is built from TRBV10-2 and TRBJ2-7; perhaps TRBD1 as D (7 bases). In germline, CDR1 is WSHSY, CDR2 SAAADI. The CDR3 loop spans 14 amino acids. Trimming stripped 3 bases from V and 6 bases from J, with 15 bases between. The CDR3 protein is CASSEGGGGVEQYF. The CDR3 coding sequence is TGCGCCAGCAGTGAAGGAGGAGGGGGCGTCGAGCAGTACTTC.

The rearrangement joins TRBV5-1 to TRBJ2-1, with D perhaps TRBD1 (8 bases). The V end was cut by 5 bases, the J end by 8 bases, with 17 bases between. Germline V gene data show CDR1 as SGHRS and CDR2 as YFSETQ. The CDR3 is made up of 14 amino acids. CDR3 in amino acids: CASSFDRGGDEQFF. CDR3 sequence (DNA): TGCGCCAGCAGTTTCGACAGGGGAGGGGATGAGCAGTTCTTC.

The chain joins TRBV29-1 to TRBJ2-1; 8 bases match TRBD2. The V segment lost 7 bases and the J segment 4 bases; nucleotides outside the gene matches: 12. CDR3 size: 15 residues. CDR1 and CDR2 from the germline V gene are SQVTM and ANQGSEA. The CDR3 DNA reads as TGCAGCGCCTCCCACAGTAGCGGGATTTACAATGAGCAGTTCTTC. It yields the protein CSASHSSGIYNEQFF.

The chain is built from TRBV4-2 and TRBJ2-7, with 8 bases lining up with TRBD1. Per germline, CDR1 LGHNA and CDR2 YNFKEQ. V was pared by 0 bases and J by 3 bases, with 7 bases of the junction left unmatched. This CDR3 region has 16 residues. In DNA form, the CDR3 reads TGTGCCAGCAGCCAAGAAGCCCGGGACAGGATCTACGAGCAGTACTTC. Its protein is CASSQEARDRIYEQYF.

The J gene is TRBJ1-5, the V gene TRBV5-6; D is ambiguous. This CDR3 is built from 14 residues. Trimming removed 3 bases from V and 5 bases from J, with 12 bases in between. Looked up from germline, CDR1 is SGHDT and CDR2 is YYEEEE. CDR3 amino acids: CASSSGFNDQPQHF. For the CDR3, the DNA is TGTGCCAGCAGCTCCGGGTTTAATGATCAGCCCCAGCATTTT.

This chain links TRBV27 with TRBJ1-4, with unresolved D. Germline V gene lookup returns CDR1 MNHEY and CDR2 SMNVEV (reference sequence). V was clipped by 5 bases and J by 7 bases, with 11 bases between them. The CDR3 loop spans 13 amino acids. CDR3 bases: TGTGCCAGCAGTCCCGAGATATCTGAAAAACTGTTTTTT. Translated: CASSPEISEKLFF.